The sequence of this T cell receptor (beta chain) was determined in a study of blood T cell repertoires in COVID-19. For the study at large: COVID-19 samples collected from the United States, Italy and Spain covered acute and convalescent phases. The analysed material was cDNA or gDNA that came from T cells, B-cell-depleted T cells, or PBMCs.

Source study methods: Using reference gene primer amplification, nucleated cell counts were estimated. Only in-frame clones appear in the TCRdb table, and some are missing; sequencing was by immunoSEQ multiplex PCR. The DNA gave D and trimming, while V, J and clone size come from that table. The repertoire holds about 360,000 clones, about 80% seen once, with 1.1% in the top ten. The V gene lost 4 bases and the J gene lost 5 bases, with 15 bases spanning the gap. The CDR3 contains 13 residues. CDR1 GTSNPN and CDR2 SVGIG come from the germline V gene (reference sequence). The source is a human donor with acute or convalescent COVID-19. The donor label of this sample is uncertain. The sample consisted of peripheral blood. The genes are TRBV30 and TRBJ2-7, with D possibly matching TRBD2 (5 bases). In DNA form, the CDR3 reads TGTGCCTGGACAGGAGCGGTAGTCAACGAGCAGTACTTC. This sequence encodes CAWTGAVVNEQYF.